Each of the 2 T cell receptor beta chains below was sequenced from the same sample in a study of T cells in Graves' hyperthyroidism and ophthalmopathy. RNA transcripts provided the source from which TCR beta CDR3 regions were amplified. A set of HTBI primers served as the primers for a first-round RT-PCR of the TCR CDR3. TCRdb redid the calling of the multiplex PCR reads with MiXCR, one entry per CDR3 protein. The sample consists of about 600,000 distinct CDR3 sequences, approximately 15% of them appearing once. The sequenced sample was blood. Receptors originate from a woman younger than 30 with Graves' ophthalmopathy.

V is TRBV27 and J is TRBJ1-5, with 10 bases that match TRBD1. Germline CDR1 and CDR2: MNHEY and SMNVEV (reference sequence). J lost 4 bases, V lost 4 bases, and 10 bases had no gene match. CDR3 length equals 17 residues. The DNA for the CDR3 is TGTGCCAGCAGTTCCCGGGCCGGGACAGGGGTAAATCAGCCCCAGCATTTT. It codes for CASSSRAGTGVNQPQHF.

This clonotype was recorded at least ten times. The V gene is TRBV5-5, the J gene TRBJ2-3, with TRBD2 identical over 10 bases. CDR1 SGHKS and CDR2 YYEKEE come from the germline V gene (reference sequence). The junction had 11 bases not matched to a gene; V was cut back by 3 bases and J by 4 bases. The CDR3 contains 17 residues. For the CDR3, the DNA is TGTGCCAGCAGCTCGGGGGGTCTAGCGGGAGCGGCAGATACGCAGTATTTT. It codes for CASSSGGLAGAADTQYF.